Reported below is one T cell receptor beta chain. Its specificity is unknown. The sample originates from a study of T cells in Graves' hyperthyroidism and ophthalmopathy. Study context: Before treatment of any kind, peripheral blood was taken at initial diagnosis. Study results and caveats: Model output signaled ophthalmopathy a median 6.5 months ahead of onset.

From RNA transcripts, TCR beta CDR3 regions were amplified. TCR CDR3 underwent first-round RT-PCR with the HTBI primer set. TCRdb recomputed calls from the multiplex PCR reads with MiXCR, one row per CDR3 protein. The repertoire has around 350,000 distinct CDR3 sequences, roughly 25% of them found once; the top ten carry over 70%. Orbital computed tomography, thyroid ultrasound, serum thyroxine and TRAb, and clinical symptoms together informed the diagnoses. Fresh 10 ml peripheral blood yielded PBMCs. Deletions cut 2 bases from V and 6 bases from J, with 17 bases between. CDR1 and CDR2 (germline): MNHEY, SMNVEV (reference sequence). The CDR3 runs 15 residues.

Sequenced sample: blood. This sequence joins TRBV27 and TRBJ2-7, with TRBD1 as a possible D gene (5 bases). This receptor was taken from a man aged 50 to 60 with Graves' hyperthyroidism. Written as DNA, the CDR3 is TGTGCCAGCAGTTTACGGGCAGGGCGGCTCGTCGAGCAGTACTTC. Translating gives CASSLRAGRLVEQYF.